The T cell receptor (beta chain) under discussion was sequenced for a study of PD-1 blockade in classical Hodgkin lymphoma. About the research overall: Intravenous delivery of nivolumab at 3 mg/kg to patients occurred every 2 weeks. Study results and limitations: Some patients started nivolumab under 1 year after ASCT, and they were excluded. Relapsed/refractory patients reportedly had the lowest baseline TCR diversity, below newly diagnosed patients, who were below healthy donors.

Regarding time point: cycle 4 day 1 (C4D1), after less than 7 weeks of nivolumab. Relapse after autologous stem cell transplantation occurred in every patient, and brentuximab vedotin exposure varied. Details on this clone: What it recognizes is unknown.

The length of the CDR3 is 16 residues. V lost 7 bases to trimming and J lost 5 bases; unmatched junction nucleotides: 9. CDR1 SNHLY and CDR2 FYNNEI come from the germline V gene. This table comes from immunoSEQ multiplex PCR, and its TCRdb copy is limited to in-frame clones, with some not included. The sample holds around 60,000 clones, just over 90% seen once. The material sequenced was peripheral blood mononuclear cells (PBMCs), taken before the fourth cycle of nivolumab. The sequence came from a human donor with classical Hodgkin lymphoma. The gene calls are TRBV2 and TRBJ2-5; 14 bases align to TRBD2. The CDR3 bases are TGTGCCAGCACGCGACTGGGACTAGCGGGAGTGGAGACCCAGTACTTC. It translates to CASTRLGLAGVETQYF.